Described below is a single T cell receptor (beta chain) sequence and its context. Its matching antigen is unknown. V shed 0 bases, J shed 8 bases, and the junction held 1 base outside the gene matches. The CDR3 is 13 residues long. Germline-derived CDR1 and CDR2 are SEHNR and FQNEAQ (reference sequence). These data originate in a study of T cell repertoires in cytomegalovirus infection. Study details: Public TCR beta signatures indicated both CMV infection and matching HLA type.

Study results and caveats: Ex vivo, HLA-C-restricted CMV-specific TCR beta clonotypes prevailed over the rest of the response. The study identified carriers of CMV plus the relevant HLA from cumulative public TCR beta family frequency.

MiXCR, run by TCRdb on the reads, gives a single entry per CDR3 protein. The repertoire has 150,000 to 200,000 distinct CDR3 sequences, 17% of them found once; the top ten carry over 15%. The sequence derives from a human donor in good health (CMV status not recorded). Some clones in this sample may be carry-over from other donors' samples. V and J are TRBV7-9 and TRBJ1-1; 9 bases map to TRBD1. Sequencing input: CD8+ T cells from PBMCs. Written as DNA, the CDR3 is TGTGCCAGCAGCTTAGCGGACAGGGGCGAAGCTTTCTTT. Protein: CASSLADRGEAFF.